The 30 T cell receptor beta chains listed next were all sequenced from one sample in a study of cytomegalovirus exposure and HLA in healthy donors. PCR was performed using 60 Vbeta and 13 Jbeta primers. The method was immunoSEQ multiplex PCR; TCRdb's version includes in-frame clones alone and lacks a portion of them. In the table there are 150,000 to 200,000 clones, approximately 12% of which are singletons. Material: PBMCs. Receptors originate from a man aged 45-65 years in good health and CMV-seropositive.

Only a few counts were recorded for this clone. The chain recombines TRBV28 with TRBJ1-2, with 10 nucleotides matching TRBD1. Germline values: CDR1 MDHEN, CDR2 SYDVKM. The CDR3 is 14 residues long. Trimming cost V 6 bases and J 5 bases; bases outside gene matches: 6. The CDR3 loop is CASRWGQGNYGYTF. CDR3 nucleotide sequence: TGTGCCAGCAGGTGGGGACAGGGGAATTATGGCTACACCTTC.

This clone was picked up a small number of times. The chain links TRBV5-1 to TRBJ2-7; 10 bases are a match to TRBD1. CDR1 and CDR2 (germline): SGHRS, YFSETQ. CDR3 length: 14 residues. V trimming: 5 bases; J trimming: 6 bases; junction bases outside the gene matches: 8. Here the CDR3 DNA reads TGCGCCAGCAGTCCGGACAGGGGGAGTTTCGAGCAGTACTTC. It encodes CASSPDRGSFEQYF.

This clone was seen a handful of times. The chain has TRBV18 and TRBJ2-5; 8 nucleotides match TRBD1. The CDR3 consists of 14 residues. The ends lost 5 bases at V and 5 bases at J; junction bases unmatched: 7. Germline V gene sequence: CDR1 KGHSH, CDR2 LQKENI. CDR3 DNA: TGTGCCAGCTCAAATAGCCGACAGGGGGAGACCCAGTACTTC. This translates into CASSNSRQGETQYF.

J is TRBJ1-6 and V is TRBV4-3, with a possible D match to TRBD1 (6 bases). The length of the CDR3 is 15 residues. CDR1 is LGHNA and CDR2 is YSLEER in the germline V gene. V lost 0 bases to trimming and J lost 6 bases, with 9 bases between them. This CDR3 is CASSQEGGVNSPLHF. CDR3 in DNA: TGCGCCAGCAGCCAAGAAGGGGGAGTTAATTCACCCCTCCACTTT.

The genes are TRBV9 and TRBJ1-2; D is ambiguous. Germline-derived CDR1 and CDR2 are SGDLS and YYNGEE. CDR3 length: 18 amino acids. V was pared by 1 base and J by 0 bases, with 19 bases between. CDR3 coding DNA: TGTGCCAGCAGCGTAAGCCCGAACGGGCGGGGAACTAACTATGGCTACACCTTC. Its translation: CASSVSPNGRGTNYGYTF.

A few counts support this clone. The chain is built from TRBV5-6 and TRBJ1-5, with D unresolved. CDR1 is SGHDT and CDR2 is YYEEEE in the germline V gene. Deletions cut 10 bases from V and 2 bases from J, with 16 bases between. This CDR3 spans 14 amino acids. CDR3 region: CAGLLRSRNQPQHF. The CDR3 DNA reads TGTGCCGGTCTTTTGCGTTCTCGCAATCAGCCCCAGCATTTT.

V and J are TRBV11-2 and TRBJ2-5; no clear D. The CDR3 has 11 amino acids. The germline V gene encodes CDR1 SGHAT and CDR2 FQNNGV. V was pared by 3 bases and J by 4 bases, with 3 bases between. CDR3: CASSLRETQYF. CDR3 DNA sequence: TGTGCCAGCAGCTTGAGAGAGACCCAGTACTTC.

The V call is TRBV5-1, the J call TRBJ2-3; 9 bases are shared with TRBD2. V was clipped by 2 bases and J by 3 bases; unmatched bases: 7. The length of the CDR3 is 16 residues. In germline, CDR1 is SGHRS, CDR2 YFSETQ. In DNA form, the CDR3 reads TGCGCCAGCAGCTTACGGGTTAGCGGGGGTACAGATACGCAGTATTTT. Its translation: CASSLRVSGGTDTQYF.

This sequence joins TRBV7-9 and TRBJ1-6, with D perhaps matching TRBD1 (5 bases). Trimming took 1 base from V and 6 from J, leaving 7 bases between them. In germline, CDR1 is SEHNR, CDR2 FQNEAQ (reference sequence). CDR3 length: 14 residues. The CDR3 loop reads CASSLGQPNSPLHF. The CDR3 nucleotides are TGTGCCAGCAGCTTAGGACAGCCTAATTCACCCCTCCACTTT.

The genes are TRBV5-1 and TRBJ1-1; 7 bases agree with TRBD1. The ends lost 2 bases at V and 4 bases at J; junction bases unmatched: 5. Germline values: CDR1 SGHRS, CDR2 YFSETQ. CDR3 length: 14 residues. This chain's CDR3 is CASSFQGGGTEAFF. DNA for the CDR3: TGCGCCAGCAGCTTTCAAGGGGGCGGCACTGAAGCTTTCTTT.

There are a few counts of this clone. V and J are TRBV4-3 and TRBJ1-5; TRBD1 might be the D (5 bases). Germline V lookup: CDR1 LGHNA, CDR2 YSLEER. The CDR3 runs to 15 residues. The V end lost 2 bases, the J end lost 2 bases, and 10 bases lay between the germline ends. The CDR3 DNA sequence: TGCGCCAGCAGCCAATTTACAGGAGGCAATCAGCCCCAGCATTTT. It yields the protein CASSQFTGGNQPQHF.

This chain joins TRBV10-3 and TRBJ2-7; the match to TRBD2 covers 7 bases. The V segment lost 1 base and the J segment 0 bases; nucleotides outside the gene matches: 6. Germline V gene sequence: CDR1 ENHRY, CDR2 SYGVKD. The CDR3 totals 16 residues. Here the CDR3 DNA reads TGTGCCATCAGTGAGTGGGGCGGGGACTACTCCTACGAGCAGTACTTC. The encoded protein is CAISEWGGDYSYEQYF.

V is TRBV9 and J is TRBJ2-3; 9 bases match TRBD2. The germline gives CDR1 SGDLS, CDR2 YYNGEE. J lost 4 bases, V lost 0 bases, and 3 bases had no gene match. The CDR3 consists of 15 residues. The CDR3 loop reads CASSVGAGGADTQYF. Here the CDR3 DNA reads TGTGCCAGCAGCGTAGGAGCGGGGGGAGCAGATACGCAGTATTTT.

The chain employs TRBV5-1 and TRBJ1-4; 9 bases map to TRBD1. J gave up 5 bases and V 4 bases, and 3 bases lay outside the gene matches. The V gene's germline CDR1 is SGHRS and CDR2 YFSETQ. The CDR3 is 14 amino acids. The CDR3: CASSITGGNEKLFF. The CDR3 DNA sequence: TGCGCCAGCAGCATCACAGGGGGCAATGAAAAACTGTTTTTT.

This rearrangement joins TRBV5-4 to TRBJ2-5, with 8 bases lining up with TRBD2. The CDR3 totals 17 residues. The V segment lost 1 base and the J segment 4 bases; nucleotides outside the gene matches: 12. Germline CDR1 SGHNT, CDR2 YYREEE (reference sequence). The CDR3 here is CASSLTTGGAGRETQYF. The CDR3 DNA is TGTGCCAGCAGCTTGACCACGGGGGGGGCAGGGCGAGAGACCCAGTACTTC.

This rearrangement joins TRBV7-2 to TRBJ2-6; tentatively, D is TRBD2 (6 bases). Germline V CDR1 and CDR2: SGHTA, FQGNSA. Trimming removed 2 bases from V and 0 bases from J, with 17 bases in between. The CDR3 covers 19 residues. The CDR3 region has the DNA TGTGCCAGCAGCTTATTGACCGGGACGGACTACTCTGGGGCCAACGTCCTGACTTTC. Encoded protein: CASSLLTGTDYSGANVLTF.

The chain links TRBV10-3 to TRBJ2-6; 7 bases are shared with TRBD1. The CDR3 length is 19 residues. The V and J ends lost 6 bases and 2 bases, in that order; junction bases with no gene match: 16. CDR1 is ENHRY and CDR2 is SYGVKD in the germline V gene. The CDR3 region has the DNA TGTGCCATCAGGGATCTTTCCGGGACAGTGGGGGCTGGGGCCAACGTCCTGACTTTC. Translating it yields CAIRDLSGTVGAGANVLTF.

This clone was detected only a few times. The V gene is TRBV4-2, the J gene TRBJ2-7, with TRBD1 matching 9 bases. The ends lost 0 bases at V and 6 bases at J; junction bases unmatched: 9. Germline V gene sequence: CDR1 LGHNA, CDR2 YNFKEQ. The CDR3 runs 16 residues. In DNA form, the CDR3 reads TGTGCCAGCAGCCAAGATAGTGGGACAGGGCCCAGCGAGCAGTACTTC. Translating gives CASSQDSGTGPSEQYF.

The gene calls are TRBV6-4 and TRBJ2-1; D is possibly TRBD1 (6 bases). Germline V lookup: CDR1 MRHNA, CDR2 SNTAGT. The V and J ends lost 0 bases and 1 base respectively, with 10 bases between them. The length of the CDR3 is 16 residues. Here the CDR3 DNA reads TGTGCCAGCAGTGACTCTACAGGGCGATCCTACAATGAGCAGTTCTTC. It encodes CASSDSTGRSYNEQFF.

V gene TRBV10-1 combines with J gene TRBJ2-7; D is possibly TRBD1 (6 bases). The germline V gene encodes CDR1 WNHNN and CDR2 SYGVQD (reference sequence). Trimming pared 0 bases from V and 2 bases from J, leaving 17 bases between. The CDR3 has 17 residues. DNA of the CDR3: TGCGCCAGCAGTGAGTCGAACCTTCGGGACAAGACCTACGAGCAGTACTTC. Its translation: CASSESNLRDKTYEQYF.

A few counts support this clone. The V and J genes are TRBV5-4 and TRBJ1-1; D ambiguous. CDR1 and CDR2 (germline): SGHNT, YYREEE (reference sequence). The CDR3 is 14 residues long. Deletions cut 2 bases from V and 0 bases from J, with 8 bases between. The DNA for the CDR3 is TGTGCCAGCAGCTTATGGGCACTGAACACTGAAGCTTTCTTT. It yields the protein CASSLWALNTEAFF.

The rearrangement links TRBV28 to TRBJ1-1, with D possibly TRBD1 on 6 matching bases. Germline V gene data show CDR1 as MDHEN and CDR2 as SYDVKM. Trimming took 5 bases from V and 1 from J, leaving 11 bases between them. The CDR3 has 14 residues. CDR3 DNA: TGTGCCAGCAGTCCATGGACAGAGAACACTGAAGCTTTCTTT. It yields the protein CASSPWTENTEAFF.

This clone was seen more than once but under ten times. This chain uses TRBV6-5 with TRBJ1-2; 9 bases map to TRBD1. Germline CDR1 MNHEY, CDR2 SVGAGI. The CDR3 has 15 residues. V was clipped by 5 bases and J by 7 bases; unmatched bases: 11. CDR3 residues: CASSTTRQGVAGYTF. CDR3 nucleotide sequence: TGTGCCAGCAGTACAACCCGACAGGGGGTAGCTGGCTACACCTTC.

This clone was picked up a small number of times. The chain joins TRBV29-1 to TRBJ2-3; TRBD2 matches at 10 bases. The trim removed 1 base at V and 4 bases at J, leaving 5 bases unmatched. Germline CDR1 SQVTM, CDR2 ANQGSEA. This CDR3 spans 15 amino acids. The CDR3 sequence: CSVEGDSGGSDTQYF. The CDR3 DNA sequence: TGCAGCGTTGAAGGTGATAGCGGGGGGTCAGATACGCAGTATTTT.

This clone was counted a few times. The chain joins TRBV2 to TRBJ1-5; D is possibly TRBD1 (5 bases). CDR3 size: 14 residues. The V end lost 2 bases, the J end lost 5 bases, and 10 bases lay between the germline ends. Germline CDR1 reads SNHLY; CDR2 reads FYNNEI. CDR3 in amino acids: CASSEYRWDQPQHF. CDR3 coding DNA: TGTGCCAGCAGTGAATACAGGTGGGATCAGCCCCAGCATTTT.

This clone appeared a few times. The V gene is TRBV6-5, the J gene TRBJ1-1; 10 bases fit TRBD1. The trim removed 5 bases at V and 1 base at J, leaving 4 bases unmatched. This CDR3 spans 15 amino acids. Germline V gene sequence: CDR1 MNHEY, CDR2 SVGAGI. The CDR3 here is CASSRRTGGNTEAFF. The CDR3 coding sequence is TGTGCCAGCAGTCGTCGGACAGGGGGGAACACTGAAGCTTTCTTT.

This clone has only a few counts. This sequence joins TRBV2 and TRBJ2-3, with 10 bases aligning to TRBD1. Germline V gene lookup returns CDR1 SNHLY and CDR2 FYNNEI. With 6 bases clipped from V and 7 bases from J, the junction kept 10 bases outside the gene matches. This CDR3 is 15 amino acids long. The CDR3 nucleotides read TGTGCCAGCAGGCGGGCGACAGGGGGCGCGAATACGCAGTATTTT. This sequence encodes CASRRATGGANTQYF.

The chain is built from TRBV2 and TRBJ2-3; tentative D call: TRBD1 (5 bases). Germline lookup yields CDR1 SNHLY and CDR2 FYNNEI. With 6 bases removed from V and 4 bases from J, the gap between germline ends came to 11 bases. CDR3 length: 13 amino acids. The DNA of the CDR3 is TGTGCCAGCAGCTCTGGGGCCTCAGATACGCAGTATTTT. Translating gives CASSSGASDTQYF.

The chain uses TRBV19 and TRBJ2-3, with TRBD2 matching 10 bases. This CDR3 is built from 16 residues. Germline CDR1 LNHDA, CDR2 SQIVND (reference sequence). V gave up 3 bases and J gave up 3 bases; unmatched junction bases: 6. The CDR3 nucleotides are TGTGCCAGTAGTATCCCCAGCGGGGGGGTTACAGATACGCAGTATTTT. It specifies CASSIPSGGVTDTQYF.

The chain combines TRBV5-1 with TRBJ1-2; no reliable D call. CDR1 SGHRS and CDR2 YFSETQ come from the germline V gene. This CDR3 spans 12 amino acids. V lost 2 bases and J 3 bases, leaving 5 bases between the germline ends. For the CDR3, the DNA is TGCGCCAGCAGCTTAACGGACTATGGCTACACCTTC. Amino acid sequence: CASSLTDYGYTF.